This T cell receptor (beta chain) was recorded in a study of blood T cell repertoires in COVID-19. The overall study: From the United States, Italy and Spain came samples of acute and convalescent COVID-19. T cells, B-cell-depleted T cells, or PBMCs supplied cDNA or gDNA.

While infection was still active, Seattle patients were enrolled and then followed longitudinally. As originally analysed: Scientists estimated how many nucleated cells there were by amplifying reference gene primers. Only in-frame clones appear in the TCRdb table, and some are missing; sequencing was by immunoSEQ multiplex PCR. V and J calls and clone size come straight from that table; D and trimming were deduced from the DNA. Of 430,000 or so clones listed, around 90% are singletons. Germline assignment: CDR1 SGDLS and CDR2 YYNGEE. CDR3 length: 14 amino acids. After removal of 5 bases from V and 5 bases from J, the junction contained 8 bases not matched to a gene.

The rearrangement joins TRBV9 to TRBJ2-3; 7 bases fit TRBD2. This clonotype originated in a young man with COVID-19, enrolled during active disease. Input material: peripheral blood. In DNA form, the CDR3 reads TGTGCCAGCAGGCAGACTAGCCGGGGAGATACGCAGTATTTT. Encoded protein: CASRQTSRGDTQYF.